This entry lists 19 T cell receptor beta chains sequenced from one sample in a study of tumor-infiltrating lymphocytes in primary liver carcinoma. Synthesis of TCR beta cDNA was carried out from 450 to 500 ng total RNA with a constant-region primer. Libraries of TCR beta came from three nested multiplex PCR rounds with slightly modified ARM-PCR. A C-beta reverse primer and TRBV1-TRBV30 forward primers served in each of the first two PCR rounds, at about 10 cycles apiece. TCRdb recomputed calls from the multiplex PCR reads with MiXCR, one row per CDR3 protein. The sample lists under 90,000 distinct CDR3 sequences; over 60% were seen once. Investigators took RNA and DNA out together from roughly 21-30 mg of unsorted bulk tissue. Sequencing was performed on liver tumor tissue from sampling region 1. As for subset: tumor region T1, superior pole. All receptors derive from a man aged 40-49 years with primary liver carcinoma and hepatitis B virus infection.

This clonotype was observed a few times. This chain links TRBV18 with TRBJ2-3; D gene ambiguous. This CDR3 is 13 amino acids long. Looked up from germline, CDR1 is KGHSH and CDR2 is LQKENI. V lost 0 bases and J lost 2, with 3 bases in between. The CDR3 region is CASSPPTTDTQYF. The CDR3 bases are TGTGCCAGCTCACCACCAACCACAGATACGCAGTATTTT.

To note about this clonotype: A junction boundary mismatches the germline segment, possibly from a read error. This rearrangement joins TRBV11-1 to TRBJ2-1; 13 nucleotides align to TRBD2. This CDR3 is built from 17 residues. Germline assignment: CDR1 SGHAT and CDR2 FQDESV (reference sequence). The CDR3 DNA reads TGTCCCAGCAGCCCCGGACTAGCGGGAGAAGTTGACAATGAGCACTTCTTC. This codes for CPSSPGLAGEVDNEHFF.

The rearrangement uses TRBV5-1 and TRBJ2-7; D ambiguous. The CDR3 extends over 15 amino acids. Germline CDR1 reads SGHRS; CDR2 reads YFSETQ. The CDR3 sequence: CTNSQVPARGDEQYF. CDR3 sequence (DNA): TGCACCAACAGCCAGGTACCCGCCCGTGGCGACGAGCAGTACTTC.

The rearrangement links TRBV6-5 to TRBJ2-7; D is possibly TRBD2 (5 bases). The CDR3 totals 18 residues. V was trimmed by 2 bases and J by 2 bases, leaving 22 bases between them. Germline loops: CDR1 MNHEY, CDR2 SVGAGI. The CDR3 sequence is CASSYGDRGLAITYEQYF. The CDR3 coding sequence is TGTGCCAGCAGTTACGGTGATCGTGGACTGGCGATTACCTACGAGCAGTACTTC.

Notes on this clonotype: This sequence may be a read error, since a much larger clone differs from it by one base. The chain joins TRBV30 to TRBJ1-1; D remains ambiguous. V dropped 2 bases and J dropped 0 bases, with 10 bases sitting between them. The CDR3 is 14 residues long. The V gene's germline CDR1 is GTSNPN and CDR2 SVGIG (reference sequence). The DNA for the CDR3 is TGTGCCTGGAGTATAGGGCTAGTGAACACTGAAGCTTTCTTT. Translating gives CAWSIGLVNTEAFF.

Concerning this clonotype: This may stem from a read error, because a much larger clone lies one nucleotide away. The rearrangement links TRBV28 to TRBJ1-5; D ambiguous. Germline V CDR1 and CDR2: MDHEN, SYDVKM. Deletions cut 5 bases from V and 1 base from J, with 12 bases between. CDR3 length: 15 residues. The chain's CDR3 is CASSPFSGSNQPQHF. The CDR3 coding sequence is TGTGCCAGCAGTCCATTCAGCGGCAGCAATCAGCCCCAGCATTTT.

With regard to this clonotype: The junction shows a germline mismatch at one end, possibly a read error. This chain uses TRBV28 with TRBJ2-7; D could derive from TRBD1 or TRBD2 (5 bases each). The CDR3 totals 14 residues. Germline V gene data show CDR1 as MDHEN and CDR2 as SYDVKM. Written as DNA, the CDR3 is TGTGCAAGCAGGGACGTAGGGAGCTCCTACGAGCAGTACTTC. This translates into CASRDVGSSYEQYF. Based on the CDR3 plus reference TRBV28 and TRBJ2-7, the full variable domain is DVKVTQSSRYLVKRTGEKVFLECVQDMDHENMFWYRQDPGLGLRLIYFSYDVKMKEKGDIPEGYSVSREKKERFSLILESASTNQTSMYLCASRDVGSSYEQYFGPGTRLTVT.

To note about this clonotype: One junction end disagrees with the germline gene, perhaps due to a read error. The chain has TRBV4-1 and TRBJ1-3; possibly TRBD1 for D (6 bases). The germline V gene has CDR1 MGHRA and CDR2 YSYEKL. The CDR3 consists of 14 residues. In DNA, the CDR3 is TGCGCCGGCAGGACAGTTGGCTCTGGAGACACCATATATTTT. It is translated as CAGRTVGSGDTIYF.

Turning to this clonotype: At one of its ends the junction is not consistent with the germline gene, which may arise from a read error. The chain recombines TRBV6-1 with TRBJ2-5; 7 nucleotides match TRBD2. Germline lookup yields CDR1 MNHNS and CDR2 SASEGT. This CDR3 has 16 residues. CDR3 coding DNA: TGTGCCAGCAGTGCGGGTCCTCGGGAGGCCTGTGAGACCCAATACTTC. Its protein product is CASSAGPREACETQYF.

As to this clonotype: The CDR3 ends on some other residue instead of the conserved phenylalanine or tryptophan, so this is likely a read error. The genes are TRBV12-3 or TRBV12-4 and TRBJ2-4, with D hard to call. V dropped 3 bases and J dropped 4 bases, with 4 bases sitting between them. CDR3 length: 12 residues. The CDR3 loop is CASSLGKNIQYS. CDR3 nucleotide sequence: TGTGCCAGCAGTTTGGGAAAAAACATTCAGTACTCC.

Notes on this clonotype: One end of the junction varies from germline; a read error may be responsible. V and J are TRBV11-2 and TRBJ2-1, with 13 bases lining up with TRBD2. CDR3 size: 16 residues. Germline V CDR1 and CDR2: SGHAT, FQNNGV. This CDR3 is CASSSGLAGVRLGDGF. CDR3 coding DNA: TGTGCCAGCAGCTCTGGACTAGCGGGAGTTCGCCTGGGAGATGGCTTC.

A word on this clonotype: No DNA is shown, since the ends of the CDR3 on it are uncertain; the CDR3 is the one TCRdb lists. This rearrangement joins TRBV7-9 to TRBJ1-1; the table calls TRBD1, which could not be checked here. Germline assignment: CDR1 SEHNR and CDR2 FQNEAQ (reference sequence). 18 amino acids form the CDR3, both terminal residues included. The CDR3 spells CASSLFGQGTGVNTEAFF.

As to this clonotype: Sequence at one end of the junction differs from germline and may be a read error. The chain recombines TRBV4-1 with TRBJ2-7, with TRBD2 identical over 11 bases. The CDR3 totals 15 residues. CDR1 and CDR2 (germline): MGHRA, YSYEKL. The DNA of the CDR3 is TGCGCCAGCAGCCAAGAGGGACTAGCGGCCTACGAACAGCACTTC. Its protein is CASSQEGLAAYEQHF.

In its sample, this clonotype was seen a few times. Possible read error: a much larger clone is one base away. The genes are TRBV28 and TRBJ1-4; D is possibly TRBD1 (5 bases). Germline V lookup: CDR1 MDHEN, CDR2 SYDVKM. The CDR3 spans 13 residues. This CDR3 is CASRGENNERLFF. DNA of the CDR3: TGTGCCAGCAGGGGGGAAAATAATGAAAGACTGTTTTTT. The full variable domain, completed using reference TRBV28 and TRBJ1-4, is DVKVTQSSRYLVKRTGEKVFLECVQDMDHENMFWYRQDPGLGLRLIYFSYDVKMKEKGDIPEGYSVSREKKERFSLILESASTNQTSMYLCASRGENNERLFFGSGTQLSVL.

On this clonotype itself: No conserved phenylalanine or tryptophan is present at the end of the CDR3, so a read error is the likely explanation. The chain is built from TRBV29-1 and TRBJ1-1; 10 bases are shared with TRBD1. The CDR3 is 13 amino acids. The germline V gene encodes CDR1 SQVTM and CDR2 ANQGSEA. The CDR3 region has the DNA TGCAGCCTGAGGACAGGGGGGAGCACTGAGGCTTTCGTT. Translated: CSLRTGGSTEAFV.

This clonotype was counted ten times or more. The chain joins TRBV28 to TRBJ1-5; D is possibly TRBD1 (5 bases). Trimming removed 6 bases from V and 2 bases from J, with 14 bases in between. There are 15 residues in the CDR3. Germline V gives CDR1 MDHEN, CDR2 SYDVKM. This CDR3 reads CASSLQGGGNQPQHF. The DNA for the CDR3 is TGTGCCAGCAGCCTTCAGGGAGGGGGCAATCAGCCCCAGCATTTT.

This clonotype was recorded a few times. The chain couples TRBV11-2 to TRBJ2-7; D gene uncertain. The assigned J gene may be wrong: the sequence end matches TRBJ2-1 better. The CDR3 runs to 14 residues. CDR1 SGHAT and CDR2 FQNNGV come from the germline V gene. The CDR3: CASSLTGGAYEQFF. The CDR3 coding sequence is TGTGCCAGCAGCTTAACCGGCGGAGCCTACGAACAGTTCTTC.

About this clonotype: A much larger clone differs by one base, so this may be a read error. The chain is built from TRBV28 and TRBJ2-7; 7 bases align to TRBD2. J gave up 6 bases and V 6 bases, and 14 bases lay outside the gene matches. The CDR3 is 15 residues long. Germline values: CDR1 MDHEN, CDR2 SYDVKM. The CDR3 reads CASSAPGLTAGEQYF. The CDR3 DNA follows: TGTGCCAGCAGCGCCCCGGGACTAACAGCCGGCGAGCAGTACTTC. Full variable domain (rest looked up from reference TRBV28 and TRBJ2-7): DVKVTQSSRYLVKRTGEKVFLECVQDMDHENMFWYRQDPGLGLRLIYFSYDVKMKEKGDIPEGYSVSREKKERFSLILESASTNQTSMYLCASSAPGLTAGEQYFGPGTRLTVT.

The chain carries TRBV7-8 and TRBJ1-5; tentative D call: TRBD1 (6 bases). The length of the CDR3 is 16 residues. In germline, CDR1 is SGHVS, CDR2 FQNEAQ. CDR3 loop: CTTSLAPPGVGQPQHF. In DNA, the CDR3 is TGTACCACCAGCTTAGCCCCTCCAGGGGTCGGTCAGCCCCAGCATTTT.